Shown below are 5 T cell receptor beta chains from a single sample sequenced in a study of control samples from healthy donors and cancer patients. This table comes from immunoSEQ multiplex PCR, and its TCRdb copy is limited to in-frame clones, with some not included. The repertoire includes 55,000 to 65,000 clones, about 89% of them detected once, and roughly an eighth sits in the top ten. The source material was PBMCs. These receptor sequences come from a woman in her sixties or seventies with lung cancer.

J is TRBJ1-5 and V is TRBV22-1. TRBV22-1 is a known pseudogene. The CDR3 is 15 residues long. The CDR3 DNA reads TGTCCTGGGAGCACCTGTCGGGGGGACAATCAGCCCCAGCATTTT. Translated: CPGSTCRGDNQPQHF.

This clone was seen once. The rearrangement uses TRBV7-3 and TRBJ2-3; 11 nucleotides match TRBD2. The CDR3 loop spans 16 amino acids. From germline, CDR1 is SGHTA and CDR2 FQGTGA. V lost 2 bases, J lost 1 base, and 2 bases stayed unmatched. CDR3 nucleotides: TGTGCCAGCAGCTTACAACTAGCGGGGGGCACAGATACGCAGTATTTT. Encoded protein: CASSLQLAGGTDTQYF.

This clone has a single count. The V call is TRBV12-5, the J call TRBJ2-2; possibly TRBD1 for D (5 bases). The CDR3 has 15 amino acids. Germline assignment: CDR1 LGHNT and CDR2 FRNRAP. Trimming removed 0 bases from V and 4 bases from J, with 9 bases in between. The CDR3 here is CASGLVNQGTGELFF. CDR3 coding DNA: TGTGCTAGTGGTTTGGTAAACCAGGGCACCGGGGAGCTGTTTTTT. The entire variable domain, with the rest obtained from reference TRBV12-5 and TRBJ2-2, is as follows: DARVTQTPRHKVTEMGQEVTMRCQPILGHNTVFWYRQTMMQGLELLAYFRNRAPLDDSGMPKDRFSAEMPDATLATLKIQPSEPRDSAVYFCASGLVNQGTGELFFGEGSRLTVL.

This CDR3 is CASSDSPNEKLFF. The CDR3 coding sequence is TGCGCCAGCAGTGATTCTCCAAATGAAAAACTGTTTTTT. The genes are TRBV10-1 and TRBJ1-4; D is uncertain. CDR3 length: 13 amino acids. Germline values: CDR1 WNHNN, CDR2 SYGVQD (reference sequence). Trimming took off 3 bases at V and 5 bases at J, with 7 bases between the two ends.

This chain links TRBV2 with TRBJ2-7; D ambiguous. CDR1 and CDR2 from the germline V gene are SNHLY and FYNNEI. V lost 1 base, J lost 1 base, and 11 bases lay in between. The CDR3 contains 15 residues. The CDR3 reads CASSEVYDNSYEQYF. CDR3 nucleotides: TGTGCCAGCAGTGAAGTGTACGACAATTCCTACGAGCAGTACTTC.